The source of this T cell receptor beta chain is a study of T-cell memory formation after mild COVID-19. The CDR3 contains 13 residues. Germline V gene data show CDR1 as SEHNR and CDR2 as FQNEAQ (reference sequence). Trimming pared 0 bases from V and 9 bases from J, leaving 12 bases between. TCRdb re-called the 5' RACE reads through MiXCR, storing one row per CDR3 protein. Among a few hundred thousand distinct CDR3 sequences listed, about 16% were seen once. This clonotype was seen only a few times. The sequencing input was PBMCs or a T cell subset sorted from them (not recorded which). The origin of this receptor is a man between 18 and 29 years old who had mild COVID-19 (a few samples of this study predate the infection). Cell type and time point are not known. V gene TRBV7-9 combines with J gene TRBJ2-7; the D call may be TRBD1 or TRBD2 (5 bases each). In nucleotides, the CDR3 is TGTGCCAGCAGCTTAGCCGGGTCCGGGACGCAGTACGTC. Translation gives CASSLAGSGTQYV.